This T cell receptor (beta chain) was obtained from a study of blood T cell repertoires in COVID-19 (dated by TCRdb to 2019 to 2021). For the wider study: The collaborator samples originated in the United States, Italy and Spain and spanned the acute and convalescent phases of COVID-19. Samples were obtained from the ongoing ImmuneRACE study (first 160 participants) and from some 1,200 subjects provided by 6 global collaborators. Nearly every sample came with metadata listing a de-identified subject ID, COVID-19 status, age in years and sex. The repertoires were made available in a free public database intended to serve as a resource for research on the immune response to SARS-CoV-2. The prospective study material was composed of cDNA or gDNA derived from T cells, B-cell-depleted T cells, or PBMCs. HLA class I and class II types, where available, came from metadata supplied by the sample provider rather than from assay-based typing. The dataset comprised deeply sampled blood TCRbeta repertoires from subjects exposed to, actively infected with, or recovered from COVID-19. Study-level results and caveats: How much clinical and demographic metadata was included differed by source and by participant, and the metadata was provided uncurated.

TCRbeta CDR3 regions were amplified from genomic DNA using the immunoSEQ Assay, a bias-controlled multiplex PCR. The authors' analysis ran thus. The number of nucleated cells in each sample was estimated by amplification of reference gene primers within the assay. To quantify the absolute abundance of each unique TCRbeta CDR3 rearrangement, sequence reads were collapsed and filtered. Productive Simpson clonality was computed per sample as the square root of Simpson's diversity index over productive rearrangements. The table comes from immuneACCESS by way of TCRdb, which keeps in-frame sequences with V and J called. Part of the clones is missing from these tables; in studies checked, under half for an unresolved V gene and the rest for unknown reasons. That table gives V, J and clone size, and the DNA gave D and trimming. This sample holds around 150,000 clones; 75% to 85% were observed only once. The ten largest clones represent 7.2% of the sample.

Regarding this clone: Its antigen remains undetermined. Base qualities were left out, and no much larger clone turns up one base away.

CDR1 and CDR2 (KGHSH, LQKENI) derive from the germline V gene. The V end gives up 4 bases and the J end 6 bases, leaving 3 bases in the junction not matched to a gene. There are 12 amino acids in the CDR3, from cysteine to phenylalanine inclusive. The only DNA kept is the CDR3, 36 bases in frame from the first base. Collaborating institutions collected whole blood in K2EDTA tubes following their own protocols. Collaborator samples were shipped for TCRbeta analysis as frozen whole blood, isolated PBMCs, or DNA extracted from either sample type. The material sequenced was peripheral blood. In this chain, TRBV18 is recombined with TRBJ2-7, and 7 junction bases match TRBD1. The source is a woman between 50 and 59 years old in a cohort sampled during active or convalescent COVID-19. The CDR3 in this case is CASSRQGGEQYF. The DNA is as follows: TGTGCCAGCTCACGACAGGGTGGCGAGCAGTACTTC. Joined to the reference TRBV18 and TRBJ2-7 proteins, this CDR3 gives the full variable domain: NAGVMQNPRHLVRRRGQEARLRCSPMKGHSHVYWYRQLPEEGLKFMVYLQKENIIDESGMPKERFSAEFPKEGPSILRIQQVVRGDSAAYFCASSRQGGEQYFGPGTRLTVT.